A single sample gave rise to the 23 T cell receptor beta chains below, sequenced in a study of T cell repertoires in cytomegalovirus infection. MiXCR, applied by TCRdb to the reads, yields one record per CDR3 protein. The sample holds roughly 760,000 distinct CDR3 sequences, approximately 40% seen once. The sample consisted of PBMCs. Every receptor here comes from a human donor in good health (CMV status not recorded). Some clones in this sample may be carry-over from other donors' samples.

The rearrangement links TRBV10-3 to TRBJ2-3; the D call may be TRBD1 or TRBD2 (5 bases each). Germline loops: CDR1 ENHRY, CDR2 SYGVKD. This CDR3 is built from 16 residues. Trimming took off 3 bases at V and 0 bases at J, with 13 bases between the two ends. As DNA, the CDR3 is TGTGCCATCAGTGAAGGGGTAGCGACCAGCACAGATACGCAGTATTTT. It encodes CAISEGVATSTDTQYF.

This clonotype was recorded a few times. The rearrangement links TRBV6-6 to TRBJ2-6; D unresolved. Germline assignment: CDR1 MNHNY and CDR2 SVGAGI (reference sequence). The germline V and J ends were trimmed by 2 bases and 2 bases, with 10 bases remaining between them. The CDR3 contains 16 residues. In nucleotides, the CDR3 is TGTGCCAGCAGTTACGGGGATCCGGCTGGGGCCAACGTCCTGACTTTC. It is translated as CASSYGDPAGANVLTF.

The V call is TRBV6-5, the J call TRBJ1-3; D not certain. The ends were cut back, 6 bases at V and 3 bases at J, with 18 bases in the middle. CDR1 MNHEY and CDR2 SVGAGI come from the germline V gene. The CDR3 loop spans 16 amino acids. DNA of the CDR3: TGTGCCAGCAGCCACAACCCTACAGCGCATGGAAACACCATATATTTT. Translation gives CASSHNPTAHGNTIYF.

Only a few counts were recorded for this clonotype. The J gene is TRBJ2-7, the V gene TRBV28; TRBD1 matches 7 bases. CDR1 is MDHEN, CDR2 SYDVKM, per germline. The CDR3 is 15 amino acids. V was clipped by 5 bases and J by 1 base; unmatched bases: 8. CDR3 bases: TGTGCCAGCAGTCTACCGACAGGGAATTCCTACGAGCAGTACTTC. Translation: CASSLPTGNSYEQYF.

The gene calls are TRBV28 and TRBJ2-4; D not resolved. The CDR3 runs to 13 residues. Germline values: CDR1 MDHEN, CDR2 SYDVKM. The V gene lost 5 bases and the J gene lost 16 bases, with 21 bases spanning the gap. The CDR3 here is CASSTHAISGPYF. For the CDR3, the DNA is TGTGCCAGCAGTACCCACGCCATTTCTGGGCCTTACTTC.

This clonotype appeared a few times. This chain connects TRBV15 to TRBJ2-3; possible D gene TRBD2, 6 bases. With 6 bases removed from V and 6 bases from J, the gap between germline ends came to 13 bases. The CDR3 sequence is 13 residues long. CDR1 is LNHNV and CDR2 is YYDKDF in the germline V gene (reference sequence). This chain's CDR3 is CATRGGGIDTQYF. As DNA, the CDR3 is TGTGCCACCAGGGGGGGAGGCATCGATACGCAGTATTTT. Variable domain in full (rest from reference TRBV15 and TRBJ2-3): DAMVIQNPRYQVTQFGKPVTLSCSQTLNHNVMYWYQQKSSQAPKLLFHYYDKDFNNEADTPDNFQSRRPNTSFCFLDIRSPGLGDTAMYLCATRGGGIDTQYFGPGTRLTVL.

This clonotype was seen a few times. V is TRBV12-5 and J is TRBJ2-2, with 9 bases aligning to TRBD1. CDR3 length: 17 amino acids. With 5 bases clipped from V and 1 base from J, the junction kept 8 bases outside the gene matches. Germline CDR1 is LGHNT and CDR2 is FRNRAP. CDR3: CASGDLGTGMNTGELFF. In nucleotides, the CDR3 is TGTGCTAGTGGTGACCTTGGGACAGGGATGAACACCGGGGAGCTGTTTTTT. The full variable domain, rest sourced from reference TRBV12-5 and TRBJ2-2, is DARVTQTPRHKVTEMGQEVTMRCQPILGHNTVFWYRQTMMQGLELLAYFRNRAPLDDSGMPKDRFSAEMPDATLATLKIQPSEPRDSAVYFCASGDLGTGMNTGELFFGEGSRLTVL.

This clonotype came up once. V gene TRBV5-1 combines with J gene TRBJ2-7; D assignment may be TRBD1 or TRBD2 (5 bases each). The CDR3 consists of 15 residues. Trimming took off 5 bases at V and 0 bases at J, with 15 bases between the two ends. Germline V gene sequence: CDR1 SGHRS, CDR2 YFSETQ. Here the CDR3 reads CASRRGGGISYEQYF. The DNA of the CDR3 is TGCGCCAGCAGAAGAGGTGGGGGAATCTCCTACGAGCAGTACTTC.

V is TRBV6-5 and J is TRBJ2-2; possible D gene TRBD2, 5 bases. Germline V CDR1 and CDR2: MNHEY, SVGAGI. The CDR3 length is 14 residues. Trimming removed 4 bases at V and 7 bases at J, with 13 bases between. For the CDR3, the DNA is TGTGCCAGCAGTTCTGACTATTCGGACGGGGAGCTGTTTTTT. This gives the protein CASSSDYSDGELFF.

In this sample, this clonotype turned up a few times. The V gene is TRBV9, the J gene TRBJ1-3; D might be TRBD1 (5 bases). CDR1 and CDR2 (germline): SGDLS, YYNGEE. Trimming shortened V by 0 bases and J by 0 bases, and 10 bases separated the two germline ends. There are 16 residues in the CDR3. The CDR3: CASSVDGAVSGNTIYF. For the CDR3, the DNA is TGTGCCAGCAGCGTAGATGGGGCAGTCTCTGGAAACACCATATATTTT.

With respect to this clonotype: One end of the junction fails to match germline, which may point to a read error. The chain combines TRBV7-1 with TRBJ2-1, with 8 bases fitting TRBD2. TRBV7-1 is recorded as an ORF, its role being uncertain. The CDR3 extends over 15 amino acids. The DNA of the CDR3 is TGTGCCAGCAGCCCAAGCGGGAGTCCCCACAATGGGCAGTTCTTC. Translated, it gives CASSPSGSPHNGQFF.

In its sample, this clonotype was seen a few times. The rearrangement links TRBV4-1 to TRBJ1-5, with 9 nucleotides matching TRBD1. Losses at the gene ends were 1 base for V and 4 bases for J; bases not matched to a gene: 5. From germline, CDR1 is MGHRA and CDR2 YSYEKL. This CDR3 has 16 residues. CDR3 DNA: TGCGCCAGCAGCCAAGGGGACAGGGATCTAAATCAGCCCCAGCATTTT. This translates into CASSQGDRDLNQPQHF.

The rearrangement links TRBV5-6 to TRBJ2-7, with TRBD2 matching 8 bases. The germline V gene has CDR1 SGHDT and CDR2 YYEEEE. Trimming took 2 bases from V and 2 from J; bases not matched to a gene: 6. CDR3 length: 15 amino acids. The CDR3 is CASSFYPAGAYEQYF. The CDR3 nucleotides read TGTGCCAGCAGCTTTTACCCAGCGGGAGCCTACGAGCAGTACTTC. The full variable domain, its missing parts supplied by reference TRBV5-6 and TRBJ2-7, is DAGVTQSPTHLIKTRGQQVTLRCSPKSGHDTVSWYQQALGQGPQFIFQYYEEEERQRGNFPDRFSGHQFPNYSSELNVNALLLGDSALYLCASSFYPAGAYEQYFGPGTRLTVT.

V and J are TRBV19 and TRBJ1-5; D gene ambiguous. The CDR3 contains 15 residues. CDR1 LNHDA and CDR2 SQIVND come from the germline V gene (reference sequence). Trimming took off 3 bases at V and 2 bases at J, with 11 bases between the two ends. The CDR3, as DNA: TGTGCCAGTAGTATGGCCGGGATGGGCAATCAGCCCCAGCATTTT. Protein: CASSMAGMGNQPQHF.

On this clonotype: A clone one base away is much larger, so this may be a read error. The chain has TRBV28 and TRBJ1-5; D unresolved. Germline loops: CDR1 MDHEN, CDR2 SYDVKM. This CDR3 has 14 residues. This CDR3 reads CASSGAADYQPQQF. The DNA of the CDR3 is TGTGCCAGCAGCGGCGCGGCAGACTATCAGCCCCAGCAATTT.

This sequence joins TRBV12-3 or TRBV12-4 and TRBJ1-4, with D possibly matching TRBD1 (5 bases). This CDR3 is 13 amino acids long. The germline V and J ends were trimmed by 6 bases and 8 bases, with 13 bases remaining between them. CDR3 in DNA: TGTGCCAGCAGGGCCGGGACGGAGGAAAAACTGTTTTTT. The encoded protein is CASRAGTEEKLFF.

This clonotype was observed a handful of times. V gene TRBV28 combines with J gene TRBJ2-1; 12 bases line up with TRBD2. V lost 5 bases, J lost 3 bases, and 5 bases stayed unmatched. Germline V gene sequence: CDR1 MDHEN, CDR2 SYDVKM. The CDR3 spans 16 residues. CDR3 DNA sequence: TGTGCCAGCAGTGGCCGACTAGCGGGGGTCTACAATGAGCAGTTCTTC. It codes for CASSGRLAGVYNEQFF.

This clonotype turned up a few times. The chain combines TRBV19 with TRBJ2-2; D remains unclear. This CDR3 comprises 16 residues. Per germline, CDR1 LNHDA and CDR2 SQIVND (reference sequence). Trimming took off 3 bases at V and 1 base at J, with 12 bases between the two ends. CDR3 sequence: CASSIPSLGNTGELFF. The CDR3 DNA reads as TGTGCCAGTAGTATTCCCTCTCTAGGGAACACCGGGGAGCTGTTTTTT.

The CDR3 spells CASSSRTGKDSYEQYF. The CDR3 coding sequence is TGTGCCAGCAGCTCCCGGACAGGGAAGGACTCCTACGAGCAGTACTTC. The chain is built from TRBV14 and TRBJ2-7; 8 bases map to TRBD1. The germline V gene encodes CDR1 SGHDN and CDR2 FVKESK. The CDR3 spans 16 residues. Trimming removed 5 bases from V and 0 bases from J; junction bases left unmatched: 9.

This sequence joins TRBV7-9 and TRBJ2-7, with D tentatively TRBD2 (6 bases). CDR3 length equals 13 residues. V lost 5 bases and J lost 5, with 13 bases in between. Germline V gene sequence: CDR1 SEHNR, CDR2 FQNEAQ (reference sequence). The CDR3 sequence is CASSAPPGDEQYF. DNA of the CDR3: TGTGCCAGCAGCGCCCCGCCGGGAGACGAGCAGTACTTC.

This chain joins TRBV7-8 and TRBJ1-3; D is possibly TRBD1 (6 bases). V was shortened by 4 bases and J by 0 bases, with 13 bases between the two germline ends. This CDR3 contains 16 residues. Germline V gene sequence: CDR1 SGHVS, CDR2 FQNEAQ. The CDR3 region is CASSSPTGRSGNTIYF. The CDR3 DNA reads TGTGCCAGCAGCTCCCCGACAGGCCGCTCTGGAAACACCATATATTTT.

This rearrangement joins TRBV4-1 to TRBJ2-5, with D unclear. Germline values: CDR1 MGHRA, CDR2 YSYEKL. Trimming left V 0 bases short and J 5 bases short, with 16 bases between. The CDR3 has 16 residues. The chain's CDR3 is CASSQDGQGFRETQYF. The CDR3 DNA is TGCGCCAGCAGCCAAGATGGTCAAGGGTTTCGGGAGACCCAGTACTTC.

The chain combines TRBV5-4 with TRBJ2-3, with D perhaps TRBD2 (6 bases). Germline assignment: CDR1 SGHNT and CDR2 YYREEE (reference sequence). This CDR3 contains 14 residues. The V end was cut by 6 bases, the J end by 3 bases, with 14 bases between. As DNA, the CDR3 is TGTGCCAGCACCATGGGACTGTCGACAGATACGCAGTATTTT. This gives the protein CASTMGLSTDTQYF. Drawing the rest from reference TRBV5-4 and TRBJ2-3, the complete variable domain is ETGVTQSPTHLIKTRGQQVTLRCSSQSGHNTVSWYQQALGQGPQFIFQYYREEENGRGNFPPRFSGLQFPNYSSELNVNALELDDSALYLCASTMGLSTDTQYFGPGTRLTVL.